This TCR beta chain appears in the sequencing data of a study of CD8+ T cells in alopecia areata. The authors extracted RNA and reverse transcribed it into cDNA as the sequencing template. Some clones are missing from TCRdb's copy, which holds only in-frame ones; the method was immunoSEQ multiplex PCR. The sample gives some 110,000 clones, 55% to 65% of which show up once; 2.8% is in the top ten. General study points: Sharing of TCRs across patients appeared less clear than in mice, possibly for HLA-related reasons.

This clone has only a few counts. Its antigen is undetermined. The sample was CD4+ T cells sorted from blood. The clonotype was recovered from a human donor in good health.

For the CDR3, the DNA is TGCAGCGTTGGGACTAGCGGGGGTTACAATGAGCAGTTCTTC. It translates to CSVGTSGGYNEQFF. The rearrangement links TRBV29-1 to TRBJ2-1, with 13 bases lining up with TRBD2. The CDR3 spans 14 residues. Germline values: CDR1 SQVTM, CDR2 ANQGSEA. Losses at the gene ends were 4 bases for V and 4 bases for J; bases not matched to a gene: 1.